These 9 T cell receptor beta chains originate from one sample sequenced in a study of blood T cell repertoires in COVID-19. TCRdb keeps only in-frame clones here, not all; method: immunoSEQ multiplex PCR. Here the sample spans roughly 350,000 clones, more than 70% being singletons. The sequencing sample was made of peripheral blood. Every receptor here comes from a woman aged 70-85 years with COVID-19, enrolled during active disease.

In this sample, this clone turned up once. This same CDR3 is encoded by further DNA sequences in the sample. The rearrangement joins TRBV2 to TRBJ1-2; D may be TRBD1 (6 bases). The CDR3 extends over 13 amino acids. Germline V CDR1 and CDR2: SNHLY, FYNNEI. Trimming shortened V by 2 bases and J by 2 bases, and 6 bases separated the two germline ends. Here the CDR3 reads CASSETGNYGYTF. For the CDR3, the DNA is TGTGCCAGCAGTGAAACAGGGAACTATGGCTACACCTTC.

There are a few counts of this clone. The rearrangement links TRBV9 to TRBJ2-1, with 9 bases aligning to TRBD2. V lost 4 bases and J lost 6; bases outside the gene matches: 17. The CDR3 is made up of 18 amino acids. Germline loops: CDR1 SGDLS, CDR2 YYNGEE. The CDR3: CASSPRTGYWRGGNEQFF. In DNA, the CDR3 is TGTGCCAGCAGCCCTCGGACAGGTTACTGGCGGGGGGGCAATGAGCAGTTCTTC.

This rearrangement joins TRBV27 to TRBJ1-1, with D maybe TRBD1 (6 bases). The V and J ends lost 2 bases and 10 bases respectively, with 14 bases between them. The CDR3 totals 13 residues. Germline CDR1 MNHEY, CDR2 SMNVEV (reference sequence). DNA of the CDR3: TGTGCCAGCAGTTTAGGGGGCAGTAGGGGAGCTTTCTTT. This sequence encodes CASSLGGSRGAFF.

V and J are TRBV5-8 and TRBJ1-2; D not resolved. Looked up from germline, CDR1 is SGHTS and CDR2 is YDEGEE. The CDR3 totals 16 residues. V was pared by 2 bases and J by 4 bases, with 18 bases between. CDR3 sequence: CASSLLTSTETYGYTF. The CDR3 coding sequence is TGTGCCAGCAGCTTACTAACCTCCACTGAGACCTATGGCTACACCTTC.

The rearrangement links TRBV7-9 to TRBJ2-1; TRBD2 agrees at 14 bases. The CDR3 is 15 residues long. Germline CDR1 SEHNR, CDR2 FQNEAQ (reference sequence). The V gene end was trimmed by 0 bases and the J gene end by 10 bases; junction bases not matched to a gene: 2. The CDR3 nucleotides are TGTGCCAGCAGCTTAGCGAGGACTAGCGGGGGGGAGCAGTTCTTC. Protein: CASSLARTSGGEQFF.

This clone was detected only once. Written as DNA, the CDR3 is TGTGCCCACCAAGAGGGTCGCAGCACTGAAGCTTTCTTT. Translating it yields CAHQEGRSTEAFF. The chain recombines TRBV30 with TRBJ1-1; no definite D call. The V end was cut by 8 bases, the J end by 4 bases, with 17 bases between. The CDR3 contains 13 residues. CDR1 and CDR2 (germline): GTSNPN, SVGIG (reference sequence).

This clone was observed a single time. This same CDR3 is encoded by further DNA sequences in the sample. The chain combines TRBV7-2 with TRBJ2-3; D is uncertain. Germline V lookup: CDR1 SGHTA, CDR2 FQGNSA. This CDR3 is built from 11 residues. Trimming stripped 8 bases from V and 0 bases from J, with 3 bases between. The CDR3 spells CASSSTDTQYF. For the CDR3, the DNA is TGTGCCAGCTCAAGCACAGATACGCAGTATTTT.

The chain recombines TRBV3-1 (or the pseudogene TRBV3-2) with TRBJ1-1; tentative D call: TRBD1 (5 bases). Germline values: CDR1 LGHDT, CDR2 YNNKEL (reference sequence). Trimming removed 8 bases at V and 1 base at J, with 11 bases between. The CDR3 has 13 amino acids. CDR3 sequence (DNA): TGTGCCAGCCTGGGGCAAGCGAACACTGAAGCTTTCTTT. Encoded protein: CASLGQANTEAFF.

This clone was picked up one time. This chain connects TRBV11-2 to TRBJ1-5; 8 bases agree with TRBD1. The germline V gene encodes CDR1 SGHAT and CDR2 FQNNGV. Trimming took 5 bases from V and 2 from J; bases not matched to a gene: 8. This CDR3 has 16 residues. This chain's CDR3 is CASSIETGEGNQPQHF. CDR3 nucleotide sequence: TGTGCCAGCAGCATCGAGACAGGGGAGGGCAATCAGCCCCAGCATTTT.